This T cell receptor beta chain was observed in a study of tumor-infiltrating lymphocytes in primary liver carcinoma. At the level of the study: Tumor lesions were T1-T3 N0M0 and spanned about 4.2 to 11 cm.

Out of unsorted whole blood came the blood RNA, and germline DNA was extracted as well. Treatment-naive at the time, the patients had chronic HBV infection. The authors made TCR beta cDNA from 400 to 550 ng total RNA with a constant-region primer. The TCR beta library was amplified through three nested multiplex PCR rounds in a modified ARM-PCR procedure. Forward primers for TRBV1-TRBV30 and a C-beta reverse primer served the first two PCR rounds, at around 9 cycles each. One entry per CDR3 protein results from TCRdb running MiXCR on the multiplex PCR reads. Here the sample spans approximately 330,000 distinct CDR3 sequences, less than 70% being singletons. This clonotype was seen repeatedly, ten times or more. There are 15 residues in the CDR3. The V gene lost 1 base and the J gene lost 5 bases, with 14 bases spanning the gap. Germline assignment: CDR1 LGHNA and CDR2 YNFKEQ.

The chain recombines TRBV4-2 with TRBJ1-2, with no clear D. Sequenced input: peripheral blood. This receptor was identified in a man in his forties with primary liver carcinoma and hepatitis B virus infection. In DNA form, the CDR3 reads TGTGCCAGCAGCCAAGGCCAGAGAACCGCGTATGGCTACACCTTC. It translates to CASSQGQRTAYGYTF.